This is a list of T cell receptor beta chains from one sample in a study of technical replicates of blood from a handful of donors. The assay was immunoSEQ multiplex PCR, and TCRdb's table has in-frame clones only and misses some. The table shows about 81,000 clones, with just under 95% occurring only once. The specimen sequenced was T cells isolated from PBMCs. Receptors were obtained from a human donor in good health. The CDR3 runs from the conserved cysteine through the conserved F or W. D genes are given only for firm matches. Rows may omit the clone size; those that give it use once, few, many or a size class.

V gene,J gene,D gene,clone size,CDR3 DNA,CDR3 protein
TRBV5-1,TRBJ2-1,-,-,TGCGCCAGCAGCTTGTGGGGGACTGGCAATGAGCAGTTCTTC,CASSLWGTGNEQFF
TRBV6-5,TRBJ2-7,-,-,TGTGCCAGCACCAGGAGGTCGACAGGCTGGGACGAGCAGTACTTC,CASTRRSTGWDEQYF
TRBV7-9,TRBJ1-3,-,-,TGTGCCAGCATGCGGGGCTCTGGAAACACCATATATTTT,CASMRGSGNTIYF
TRBV28,TRBJ2-1,TRBD2,-,TGTGCCAGCACTTATAGCGGGGACACCTACAATGAGCAGTTCTTC,CASTYSGDTYNEQFF
TRBV28,TRBJ2-3,TRBD2,-,TGTGCCAGCAGTTTCATTAGCGGGAGGTCGTATTTT,CASSFISGRSYF
TRBV27,TRBJ2-1,TRBD2,-,TGTGCCAGCAAAGGCCCCGGACTAGTCGAATACAATGAGCAGTTCTTC,CASKGPGLVEYNEQFF
TRBV19,TRBJ1-5,-,-,TGTGCCAGTAGTCGGACACCTAGGCCCCAGCATTTT,CASSRTPRPQHF
TRBV9,TRBJ2-7,TRBD2,-,TGTGCCAGCAGCTCCTCTCGGGGCGGGGGGTCCTACGAGCAGTACTTC,CASSSSRGGGSYEQYF
TRBV6-5,TRBJ2-3,-,once,TGTGCCAGCAGTCCGGACTCAACAGATACGCAGTATTTT,CASSPDSTDTQYF
TRBV27,TRBJ2-5,-,-,TGTGCCAGCAGTCCTGCGTCAAGCCGAGAGACCCAGTACTTC,CASSPASSRETQYF
TRBV23-1,TRBJ1-2,-,-,TGCGCCAGCAGTCAATCCGACACCTTC,CASSQSDTF
TRBV28,TRBJ1-4,-,-,TGTGCCAGCACGGACACTGCTGCAACTAATGAAAAACTGTTTTTT,CASTDTAATNEKLFF
TRBV7-8,TRBJ1-5,TRBD1,-,TGTGCCAGCAGCCCAACGAGGGTGGGACAGAAGAATCAGCCCCAGCATTTT,CASSPTRVGQKNQPQHF
TRBV11-2,TRBJ2-1,-,-,TGTGCCAGCAGCTTAATCCAGGGATACAATGAGCAGTTCTTC,CASSLIQGYNEQFF
TRBV15,TRBJ2-2,TRBD1,-,TGTGCCACCAGCACCCAAGGGGTACAGGGGTTCACCGGGGAGCTGTTTTTT,CATSTQGVQGFTGELFF
TRBV28,TRBJ1-5,-,-,TGTGCCAGCAGGCCTTACAGGATACCACCCCAAGGGCCCCAGCATTTT,CASRPYRIPPQGPQHF
TRBV29-1,TRBJ2-7,TRBD1,-,TGCAGCGCTTCTGGGGGACAGGGGACCTACGAGCAGTACTTC,CSASGGQGTYEQYF
TRBV5-5,TRBJ1-1,TRBD1,-,TGTGCCAGCAGCTCCCTGACAGGGGGCTCTGAAGCTTTCTTT,CASSSLTGGSEAFF
TRBV6-5,TRBJ1-2,TRBD1,-,TGTGCCAGCAGTAGATGGACAGGGGACAACTATGGCTACACCTTC,CASSRWTGDNYGYTF
TRBV9,TRBJ2-2,-,-,TGTGCCAGCAGCGTAGGACAAAACACCGGGGAGCTGTTTTTT,CASSVGQNTGELFF
TRBV2,TRBJ1-2,-,-,TGTGCCAGCAGTGAAACACCCCTCTTTAACTATGGCTACACCTTC,CASSETPLFNYGYTF
TRBV4-1,TRBJ2-7,-,-,TGCGCCAGCAGCCAAAGGAGCTCCTACGAGCAGTACTTC,CASSQRSSYEQYF
TRBV27,TRBJ2-5,-,-,TGTGCCAGCAGTTTTCACGGCCAAGAGACCCAGTACTTC,CASSFHGQETQYF
TRBV2,TRBJ1-3,-,-,TGTGCCAGCAGTGGACAGTTCTCTGGAAACACCATATATTTT,CASSGQFSGNTIYF
TRBV5-1,TRBJ2-7,-,few,TGCGCCAGCAGCCCCATCGACAGGCTTGGCGAGCAGTACTTC,CASSPIDRLGEQYF
TRBV5-1,TRBJ2-1,-,-,TGCGCCAGCAGCTTGATCGGTAGTTACCAATACAATGAGCAGTTCTTC,CASSLIGSYQYNEQFF
TRBV5-1,TRBJ1-2,TRBD1,-,TGCGCCAGCACTCCGGGACAGGGGAGCGCTGGCTACACCTTC,CASTPGQGSAGYTF
TRBV4-1,TRBJ2-2,-,-,TGCGCCAGCAGCCAACAGATGAGACAGCCGAACACCGGGGAGCTGTTTTTT,CASSQQMRQPNTGELFF
TRBV4-2,TRBJ2-1,TRBD2,-,TGTGCCAGCAGCCAGGGGGCGGAGCGGGGGGGCCTCTACAATGAGCAGTTCTTC,CASSQGAERGGLYNEQFF
TRBV9,TRBJ2-3,TRBD2,-,TGTGCCAGCAGCGAGCCCTCATCAACTAGCGGGAGGGCCTTAGGCACAGATACGCAGTATTTT,CASSEPSSTSGRALGTDTQYF
TRBV7-3,TRBJ2-1,-,once,TGTGCCAGCAGATCTCAGGGCGGTGAGCAGTTCTTC,CASRSQGGEQFF
TRBV19,TRBJ2-2,-,-,TGTGCCAGTAGTCCGGTTGCGAGGGCGGACACCGGGGAGCTGTTTTTT,CASSPVARADTGELFF
TRBV4-1,TRBJ1-1,TRBD1,-,TGCGCCAGCAGCCAACCCCGACAGGGCTCCACTGAAGCTTTCTTT,CASSQPRQGSTEAFF
TRBV18,TRBJ1-1,-,-,TGTGCCAGCTCACTTACAGAATTGAACACTGAAGCTTTCTTT,CASSLTELNTEAFF
TRBV7-8,TRBJ2-1,TRBD1,-,TGTGCCAGCAGCTTAGTGACAGGGCTCTACAATGAGCAGTTCTTC,CASSLVTGLYNEQFF
TRBV28,TRBJ2-7,-,-,TGTGCCAGCAGCGAGGGTCGCGAGCAGTACTTC,CASSEGREQYF
TRBV28,TRBJ1-1,TRBD1,-,TGTGCCAGCAGTTCTGAGACAGGGCTGGGTGAAGCTTTCTTT,CASSSETGLGEAFF
TRBV7-6,TRBJ2-7,TRBD1,-,TGTGCCAGCAGCACCAGGACAGGCTCCTACGAGCAGTACTTC,CASSTRTGSYEQYF
TRBV7-2,TRBJ2-1,-,-,TGTGCCAGCAGCTTAGATGGGTTAAGCGGGCGACAACGAATGGATGAGCAGTTCTTC,CASSLDGLSGRQRMDEQFF
TRBV6-5,TRBJ2-2,-,-,TGTGCCAGCGGCAGGAACACCGGGGAGCTGTTTTTT,CASGRNTGELFF
TRBV4-1,TRBJ2-3,TRBD2,-,TGCGCCAGCAGCCAAACTAGCGGTGTGGTTGACACGCAGTATTTT,CASSQTSGVVDTQYF